This note documents a single T cell receptor (beta chain) sequence. The treatment was: oral pan-JAK inhibitor, 5-10 mg twice daily. The entry originates in a study of CD8+ T cells in alopecia areata. The V segment lost 3 bases and the J segment 7 bases; nucleotides outside the gene matches: 9. The CDR3 sequence is 16 residues long. Germline V gene sequence: CDR1 LGHNA, CDR2 YSLEER. Following extraction, RNA underwent reverse transcription to cDNA, which served as the sequencing template. TCRdb's copy holds only in-frame clones and misses some; the assay was immunoSEQ multiplex PCR. In the table there are roughly 200,000 clones, about 55% of which are singletons.

The chain couples TRBV4-3 to TRBJ1-4; TRBD1 aligns across 9 bases. The receptor's source is a human donor with alopecia areata. Sample: CD8+ T cells sorted from blood, taken at week 24, from a patient treated with tofacitinib. CDR3 region: CASSQGTGGSREKLFF. In DNA form, the CDR3 reads TGCGCCAGCAGCCAGGGTACAGGGGGCAGTCGTGAAAAACTGTTTTTT.